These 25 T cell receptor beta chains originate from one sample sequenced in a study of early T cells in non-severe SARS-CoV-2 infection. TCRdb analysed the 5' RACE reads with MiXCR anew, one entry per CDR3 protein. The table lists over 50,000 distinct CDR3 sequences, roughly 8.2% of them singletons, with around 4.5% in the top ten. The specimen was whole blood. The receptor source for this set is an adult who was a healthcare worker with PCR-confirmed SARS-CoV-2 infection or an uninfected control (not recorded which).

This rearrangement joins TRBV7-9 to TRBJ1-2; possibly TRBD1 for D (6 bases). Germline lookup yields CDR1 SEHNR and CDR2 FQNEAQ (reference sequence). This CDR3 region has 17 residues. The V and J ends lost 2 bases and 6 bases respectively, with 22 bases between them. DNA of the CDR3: TGTGCCAGCAGCTTACAGCGTCCCAGTCGGGGGCTTCATGGCTACACCTTC. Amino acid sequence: CASSLQRPSRGLHGYTF.

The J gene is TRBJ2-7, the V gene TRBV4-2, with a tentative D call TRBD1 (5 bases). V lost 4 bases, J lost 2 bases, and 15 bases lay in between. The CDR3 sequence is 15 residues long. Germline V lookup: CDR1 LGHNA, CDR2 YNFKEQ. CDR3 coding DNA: TGTGCCAGCAGCCTGGCTAGGGGCCAGACCTACGAGCAGTACTTC. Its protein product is CASSLARGQTYEQYF.

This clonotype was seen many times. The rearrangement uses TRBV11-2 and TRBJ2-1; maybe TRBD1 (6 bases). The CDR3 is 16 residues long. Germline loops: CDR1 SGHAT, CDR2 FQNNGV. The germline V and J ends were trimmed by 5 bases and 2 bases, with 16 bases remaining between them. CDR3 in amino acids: CASSNTDRTPYNEQFF. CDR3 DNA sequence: TGTGCCAGCAGCAATACCGACAGGACTCCCTACAATGAGCAGTTCTTC.

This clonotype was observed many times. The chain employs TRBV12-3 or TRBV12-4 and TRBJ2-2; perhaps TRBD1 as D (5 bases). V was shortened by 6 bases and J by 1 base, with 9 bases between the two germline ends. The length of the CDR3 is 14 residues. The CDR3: CASSSGQNTGELFF. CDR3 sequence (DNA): TGTGCCAGCAGCTCCGGACAGAACACCGGGGAGCTGTTTTTT.

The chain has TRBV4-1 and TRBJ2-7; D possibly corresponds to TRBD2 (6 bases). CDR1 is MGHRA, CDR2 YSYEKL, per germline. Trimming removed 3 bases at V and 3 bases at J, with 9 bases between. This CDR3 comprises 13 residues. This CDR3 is CASSQVRGYEQYF. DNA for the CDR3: TGCGCCAGCAGCCAGGTGCGGGGCTACGAGCAGTACTTC.

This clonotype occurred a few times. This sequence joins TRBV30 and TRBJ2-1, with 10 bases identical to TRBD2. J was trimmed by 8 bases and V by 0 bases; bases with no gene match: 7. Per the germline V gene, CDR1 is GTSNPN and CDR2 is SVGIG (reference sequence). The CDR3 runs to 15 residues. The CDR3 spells CAWSVLSGGADEQFF. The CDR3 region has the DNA TGTGCCTGGAGTGTACTGAGCGGGGGGGCCGATGAGCAGTTCTTC.

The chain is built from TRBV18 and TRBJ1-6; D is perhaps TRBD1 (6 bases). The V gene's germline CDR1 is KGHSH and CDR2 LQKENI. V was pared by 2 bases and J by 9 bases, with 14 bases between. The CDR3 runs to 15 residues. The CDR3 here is CASSPSPGALSPLHF. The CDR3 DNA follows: TGTGCCAGCTCACCAAGTCCGGGGGCGCTTTCACCCCTCCACTTT.

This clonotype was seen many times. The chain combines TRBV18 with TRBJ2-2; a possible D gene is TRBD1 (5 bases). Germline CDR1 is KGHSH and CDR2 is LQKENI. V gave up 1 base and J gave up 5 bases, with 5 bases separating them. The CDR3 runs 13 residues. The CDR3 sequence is CASSPQGTGELFF. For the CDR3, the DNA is TGTGCCAGCTCACCACAGGGGACCGGGGAGCTGTTTTTT. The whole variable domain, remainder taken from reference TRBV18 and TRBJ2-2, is NAGVMQNPRHLVRRRGQEARLRCSPMKGHSHVYWYRQLPEEGLKFMVYLQKENIIDESGMPKERFSAEFPKEGPSILRIQQVVRGDSAAYFCASSPQGTGELFFGEGSRLTVL.

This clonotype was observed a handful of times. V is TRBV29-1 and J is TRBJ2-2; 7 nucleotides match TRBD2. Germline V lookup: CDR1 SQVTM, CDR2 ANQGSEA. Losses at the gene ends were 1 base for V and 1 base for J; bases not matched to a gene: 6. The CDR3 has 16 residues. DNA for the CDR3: TGCAGCGTTGAAGGTCCGGGAGGTATGAACACCGGGGAGCTGTTTTTT. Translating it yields CSVEGPGGMNTGELFF.

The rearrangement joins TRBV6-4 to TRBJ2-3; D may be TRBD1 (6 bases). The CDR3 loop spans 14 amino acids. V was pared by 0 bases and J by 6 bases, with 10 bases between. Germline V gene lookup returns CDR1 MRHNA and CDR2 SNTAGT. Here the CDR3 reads CASSDSGGLDTQYF. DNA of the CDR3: TGTGCCAGCAGTGACTCAGGGGGTTTGGATACGCAGTATTTT.

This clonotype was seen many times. CDR3: CASSSTGLGIQYF. The CDR3 coding sequence is TGTGCCAGCAGTTCAACAGGGTTGGGCATTCAGTACTTC. This chain uses TRBV12-3 or TRBV12-4 with TRBJ2-4; TRBD1 might be the D (6 bases). Trimming removed 4 bases from V and 9 bases from J, with 13 bases in between. The length of the CDR3 is 13 residues.

CDR3 sequence: CSVDLDRAFDTQYF. The CDR3 bases are TGCAGCGTTGATTTGGACAGGGCTTTTGATACGCAGTATTTT. V gene TRBV29-1 combines with J gene TRBJ2-3; 8 bases align to TRBD1. Per the germline V gene, CDR1 is SQVTM and CDR2 is ANQGSEA. This CDR3 spans 14 amino acids. The J segment lost 6 bases and the V segment lost 3 bases, leaving 8 bases of the junction unmatched.

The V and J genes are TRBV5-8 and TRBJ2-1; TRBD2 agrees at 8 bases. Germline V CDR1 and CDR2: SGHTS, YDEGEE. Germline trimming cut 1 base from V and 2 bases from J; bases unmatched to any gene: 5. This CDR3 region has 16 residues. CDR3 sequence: CASSLMGSGAYNEQFF. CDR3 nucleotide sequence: TGTGCCAGCAGCTTGATGGGTAGCGGGGCCTACAATGAGCAGTTCTTC.

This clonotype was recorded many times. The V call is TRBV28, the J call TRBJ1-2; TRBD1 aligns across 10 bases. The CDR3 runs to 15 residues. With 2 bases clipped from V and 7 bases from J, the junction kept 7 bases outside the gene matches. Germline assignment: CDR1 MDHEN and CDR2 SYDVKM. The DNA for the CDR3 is TGTGCCAGCAGTTTACTGGACAGGGGGAGGTCTGGCTACACCTTC. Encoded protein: CASSLLDRGRSGYTF.

Here the CDR3 reads CASSPKDRPSYEQYF. The DNA of the CDR3 is TGTGCCAGCAGCCCTAAGGACAGGCCCTCCTACGAGCAGTACTTC. The rearrangement links TRBV7-9 to TRBJ2-7, with 7 bases that match TRBD1. J gave up 0 bases and V 5 bases, and 7 bases lay outside the gene matches. The CDR3 is 15 amino acids. CDR1 is SEHNR, CDR2 FQNEAQ, per germline (reference sequence).

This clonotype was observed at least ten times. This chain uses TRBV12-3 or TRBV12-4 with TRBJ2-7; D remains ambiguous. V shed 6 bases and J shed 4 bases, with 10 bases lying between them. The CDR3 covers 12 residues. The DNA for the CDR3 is TGTGCCAGCAGACAAGACAAGTACGAGCAGTACTTC. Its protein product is CASRQDKYEQYF.

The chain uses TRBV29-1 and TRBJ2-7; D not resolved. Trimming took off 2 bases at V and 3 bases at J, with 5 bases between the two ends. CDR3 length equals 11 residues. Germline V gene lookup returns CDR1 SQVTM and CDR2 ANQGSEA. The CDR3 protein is CSVEKDYEQYF. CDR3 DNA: TGCAGCGTTGAAAAGGACTACGAGCAGTACTTC.

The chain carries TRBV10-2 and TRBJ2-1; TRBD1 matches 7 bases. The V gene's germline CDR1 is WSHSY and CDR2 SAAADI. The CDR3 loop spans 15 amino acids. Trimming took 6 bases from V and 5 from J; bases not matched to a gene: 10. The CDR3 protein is CASRKAGTAHNEQFF. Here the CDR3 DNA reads TGCGCCAGCAGGAAAGCCGGGACAGCTCACAATGAGCAGTTCTTC.

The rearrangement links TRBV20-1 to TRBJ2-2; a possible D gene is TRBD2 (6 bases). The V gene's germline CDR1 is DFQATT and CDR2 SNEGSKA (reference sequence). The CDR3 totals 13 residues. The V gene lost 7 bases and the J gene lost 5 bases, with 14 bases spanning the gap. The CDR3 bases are TGCAGTGTCGAAGGAGGGTATACCGGGGAGCTGTTTTTT. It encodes CSVEGGYTGELFF.

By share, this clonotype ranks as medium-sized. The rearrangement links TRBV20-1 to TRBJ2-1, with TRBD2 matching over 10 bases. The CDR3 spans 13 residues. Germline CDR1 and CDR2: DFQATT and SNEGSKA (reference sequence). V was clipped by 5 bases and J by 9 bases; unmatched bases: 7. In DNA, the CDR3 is TGCAGTGCTGCTAGCGGGAGAGTGACTGAGCAGTTCTTC. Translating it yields CSAASGRVTEQFF.

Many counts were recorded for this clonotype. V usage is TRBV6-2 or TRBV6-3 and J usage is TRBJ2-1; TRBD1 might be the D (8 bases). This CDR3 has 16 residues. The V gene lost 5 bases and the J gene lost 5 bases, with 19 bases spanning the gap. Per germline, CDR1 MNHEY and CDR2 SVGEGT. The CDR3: CASSPARTGTNNEQFF. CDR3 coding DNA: TGTGCCAGCAGTCCCGCCCGGACAGGGACTAACAATGAGCAGTTCTTC.

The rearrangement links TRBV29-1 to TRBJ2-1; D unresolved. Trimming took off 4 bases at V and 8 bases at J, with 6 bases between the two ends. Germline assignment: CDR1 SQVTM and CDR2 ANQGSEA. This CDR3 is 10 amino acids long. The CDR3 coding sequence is TGCAGCGTTGCCGAACATGAGCAGTTCTTC. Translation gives CSVAEHEQFF.

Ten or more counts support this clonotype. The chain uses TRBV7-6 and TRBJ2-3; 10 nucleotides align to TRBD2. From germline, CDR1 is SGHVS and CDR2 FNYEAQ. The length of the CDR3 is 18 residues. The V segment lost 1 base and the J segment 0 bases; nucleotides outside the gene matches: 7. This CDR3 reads CASSLGLAGGTSTDTQYF. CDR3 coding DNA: TGTGCCAGCAGCTTAGGTTTAGCGGGGGGAACTAGCACAGATACGCAGTATTTT.

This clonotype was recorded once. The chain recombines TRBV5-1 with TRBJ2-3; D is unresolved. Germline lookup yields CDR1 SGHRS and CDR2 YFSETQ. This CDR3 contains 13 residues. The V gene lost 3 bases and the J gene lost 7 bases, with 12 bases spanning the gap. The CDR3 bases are TGCGCCAGCAGCTCCGAGGTAGTTCATACGCAGTATTTT. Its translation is CASSSEVVHTQYF. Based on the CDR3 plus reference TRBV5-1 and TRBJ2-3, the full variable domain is KAGVTQTPRYLIKTRGQQVTLSCSPISGHRSVSWYQQTPGQGLQFLFEYFSETQRNKGNFPGRFSGRQFSNSRSEMNVSTLELGDSALYLCASSSEVVHTQYFGPGTRLTVL.

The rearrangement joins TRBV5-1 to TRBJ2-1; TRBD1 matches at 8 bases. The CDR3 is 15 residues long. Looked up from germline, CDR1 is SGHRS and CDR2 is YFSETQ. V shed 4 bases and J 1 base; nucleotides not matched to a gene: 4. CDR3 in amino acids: CASSRDRLSYNEQFF. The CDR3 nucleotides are TGCGCCAGCAGCCGGGACAGGTTGTCCTACAATGAGCAGTTCTTC.